This entry lists 2 T cell receptor beta chains sequenced from one sample in a study of blood T cells in healthy people across ages. A second PCR, run for about 7 to 11 cycles, used a sample-barcoded 5' primer plus a J-beta primer mix. Each CDR3 protein gets one entry after TCRdb re-called the 5' RACE reads with MiXCR. The profile shows over 500,000 distinct CDR3 sequences, over 40% of them singletons. The specimen was blood. All receptors derive from an elderly woman in good health.

This clonotype occurred many times. This sequence joins TRBV5-1 and TRBJ2-1; D not resolved. This CDR3 is 15 amino acids long. Germline V gene sequence: CDR1 SGHRS, CDR2 YFSETQ. V lost 0 bases to trimming and J lost 0 bases, with 7 bases between them. DNA for the CDR3: TGCGCCAGCAGCTTGGAATACAGCTCCTACAATGAGCAGTTCTTC. Translation gives CASSLEYSSYNEQFF.

Regarding this clonotype: As the CDR3 is not closed by the conserved phenylalanine or tryptophan, this likely results from a read error. CDR3 residues: CAGTSLAGGNYNEQFL. CDR3 in DNA: TGTGCCGGCACTTCCTTAGCGGGAGGGAACTACAATGAGCAGTTCTTA. The chain couples TRBV6-1 to TRBJ2-1, with 11 bases lining up with TRBD2. Germline V lookup: CDR1 MNHNS, CDR2 SASEGT. The CDR3 consists of 16 residues. The V and J ends lost 11 bases and 3 bases, in that order; junction bases with no gene match: 12.